In its sample, the clone carrying this TCR beta chain was seen once. Its antigen is currently unknown. The data are from a study of cytomegalovirus exposure and HLA in healthy donors. Study-level background: Earlier findings included about 120 million unique TCR beta sequences obtained from about 179 million T cells.

The CDR3 has 17 residues. V was pared by 1 base and J by 5 bases, with 10 bases of the junction left unmatched. CDR1 is SGHTA, CDR2 FQGNSA, per germline. PCR employed 60 Vbeta and 13 Jbeta primers. Clones were read by immunoSEQ multiplex PCR, and TCRdb kept only the in-frame ones, dropping some. The data show 64,000 or so clones, over 75% seen once. General study findings and limits: Cytomegalovirus-associated status was assigned to about 180 TCR beta chains. In most subjects, TCR beta sequences reportedly gave accurate predictions of HLA-A and HLA-B alleles. Later on, an analysis tied 15,000 to 20,000 TCR beta sequences to HLA alleles at 0.05 false discovery rate.

V is TRBV7-2 and J is TRBJ2-5; 10 nucleotides agree with TRBD2. The sample taken for sequencing was PBMCs. The source of this sequence is a female donor in good health and CMV-seronegative. The CDR3 DNA sequence: TGTGCCAGCAGCTTAGTTTCAGCGGGAGGGCCTCAGGAGACCCAGTACTTC. Translation gives CASSLVSAGGPQETQYF. Supplemented by reference TRBV7-2 and TRBJ2-5, the full variable domain reads GAGVSQSPSNKVTEKGKDVELRCDPISGHTALYWYRQSLGQGLEFLIYFQGNSAPDKSGLPSDRFSAERTGGSVSTLTIQRTQQEDSAVYLCASSLVSAGGPQETQYFGPGTRLLVL.